Each of the 29 T cell receptor beta chains below was sequenced from the same sample in a study of CD8 T cells in Susac syndrome (dated by TCRdb to about 2019). Libraries were built with the immunoSEQ multiplex PCR assay. RNA was extracted using the RNeasy kit, and roughly 0.5 to 1 microgram was reverse transcribed with random hexamers. TCRdb trimmed the raw reads at Q25, called clones with MiXCR and kept productive beta chains. Each record represents a unique CDR3 protein, reported with the most common genes and DNA among its rows. A total of around 270,000 distinct CDR3 sequences appear in this sample, approximately 85% of them only once. The ten largest clones take up around 0.2% of the sample. Material: CD8+ T cells from PBMCs. The source is a human donor with multiple sclerosis.

The chain has TRBV27 and TRBJ2-1, with TRBD2 matching 9 bases. Germline assignment: CDR1 MNHEY and CDR2 SMNVEV (reference sequence). This CDR3 spans 14 amino acids. J lost 5 bases, V lost 5 bases, and 4 bases had no gene match. CDR3: CASSILAGNNEQFF. Written as DNA, the CDR3 is TGTGCCAGCAGTATACTAGCGGGCAACAATGAGCAGTTCTTC.

The chain uses TRBV27 and TRBJ1-5; weak D call: TRBD1 (6 bases). CDR1 and CDR2 (germline): MNHEY, SMNVEV (reference sequence). The V and J ends lost 6 bases and 0 bases respectively, with 9 bases between them. The CDR3 has 14 amino acids. The CDR3 DNA reads TGTGCCAGCAGGGACAGCTATAGCAATCAGCCCCAGCATTTT. It yields the protein CASRDSYSNQPQHF.

The gene calls are TRBV24-1 and TRBJ2-2; maybe TRBD1 (5 bases). The CDR3 contains 16 residues. The germline CDR1 and CDR2 sequences are KGHDR and SFDVKD. Deletions cut 2 bases from V and 1 base from J, with 10 bases between. For the CDR3, the DNA is TGTGCCACCAGTGATTCCAGGACATTGAACACCGGGGAGCTGTTTTTT. Residues: CATSDSRTLNTGELFF.

V is TRBV20-1 and J is TRBJ2-7; tentative D call: TRBD1 (5 bases). V lost 2 bases and J 1 base, leaving 9 bases between the germline ends. CDR1 and CDR2 from the germline V gene are DFQATT and SNEGSKA (reference sequence). This CDR3 is built from 13 residues. The chain's CDR3 is CSARLQASYEQYF. As DNA, the CDR3 is TGCAGTGCTAGACTACAGGCGTCCTACGAGCAGTACTTC.

V and J are TRBV7-9 and TRBJ2-3; D possibly corresponds to TRBD2 (6 bases). This CDR3 has 17 residues. Germline CDR1 SEHNR, CDR2 FQNEAQ (reference sequence). Trimming removed 1 base from V and 1 base from J, with 15 bases in between. The CDR3 DNA sequence: TGTGCCAGCAGCTTAGTCATAGGGACGGGGGGCACAGATACGCAGTATTTT. Its protein product is CASSLVIGTGGTDTQYF.

The chain combines TRBV4-3 with TRBJ1-1; perhaps TRBD1 as D (5 bases). The length of the CDR3 is 15 residues. Germline assignment: CDR1 LGHNA and CDR2 YSLEER. Trimming took off 0 bases at V and 4 bases at J, with 12 bases between the two ends. CDR3 nucleotide sequence: TGCGCCAGCAGCCAAGATGAGGGGTGGGGCACTGAAGCTTTCTTT. Amino acid sequence: CASSQDEGWGTEAFF.

This rearrangement joins TRBV9 to TRBJ2-3; no firm D call. The CDR3 length is 15 residues. Germline CDR1 SGDLS, CDR2 YYNGEE. The germline V and J ends were trimmed by 0 bases and 4 bases, with 12 bases remaining between them. CDR3 sequence (DNA): TGTGCCAGCAGCGTAGATAGTTGGGCGGCAGATACGCAGTATTTT. Amino acids: CASSVDSWAADTQYF. The full variable domain, its missing parts supplied by reference TRBV9 and TRBJ2-3, is DSGVTQTPKHLITATGQRVTLRCSPRSGDLSVYWYQQSLDQGLQFLIQYYNGEERAKGNILERFSAQQFPDLHSELNLSSLELGDSALYFCASSVDSWAADTQYFGPGTRLTVL.

J is TRBJ2-7 and V is TRBV12-3 or TRBV12-4; D possibly matches TRBD1 or TRBD2 (5 bases each). The CDR3 has 15 amino acids. V lost 6 bases to trimming and J lost 6 bases, with 21 bases between them. The CDR3 DNA sequence: TGTGCCAGCAGACACGCCGGGGCCGGTCCCTCCGAGCAGTACTTC. Protein sequence: CASRHAGAGPSEQYF.

V is TRBV28 and J is TRBJ2-3, with 8 nucleotides matching TRBD1. In germline, CDR1 is MDHEN, CDR2 SYDVKM. This CDR3 contains 15 residues. V gave up 3 bases and J gave up 5 bases; unmatched junction bases: 7. The CDR3 here is CASSLGQAALDTQYF. The CDR3 DNA sequence: TGTGCCAGCAGTTTGGGACAGGCGGCATTAGATACGCAGTATTTT.

This rearrangement joins TRBV20-1 to TRBJ1-5; D gene uncertain. The V and J ends lost 4 bases and 0 bases respectively, with 13 bases between them. This CDR3 is 15 amino acids long. Germline CDR1 and CDR2: DFQATT and SNEGSKA (reference sequence). CDR3: CSATLGRYSNQPQHF. The CDR3 coding sequence is TGCAGTGCTACCCTCGGGAGATATAGCAATCAGCCCCAGCATTTT.

V is TRBV14 and J is TRBJ1-1; the D is unclear. The V and J ends lost 4 bases and 6 bases respectively, with 15 bases between them. From germline, CDR1 is SGHDN and CDR2 FVKESK. The CDR3 length is 14 residues. Here the CDR3 DNA reads TGTGCCAGCAGCCTCTCTGGGCTGATCGCTGAAGCTTTCTTT. This sequence encodes CASSLSGLIAEAFF.

The gene calls are TRBV6-5 and TRBJ2-2; TRBD1 agrees at 8 bases. The CDR3 has 15 amino acids. CDR1 and CDR2 from the germline V gene are MNHEY and SVGAGI. Losses at the gene ends were 6 bases for V and 3 bases for J; bases not matched to a gene: 6. The CDR3 DNA is TGTGCCAGCAGCCCCGACAGGGGTGACACCGGGGAGCTGTTTTTT. Translating gives CASSPDRGDTGELFF.

Points on this clonotype: No conserved phenylalanine or tryptophan ends this CDR3, so it is likely a read error. V gene TRBV20-1 combines with J gene TRBJ2-2; D is tentatively TRBD1 or TRBD2 (5 bases each). The CDR3 runs to 14 residues. V lost 6 bases and J 5 bases, leaving 16 bases between the germline ends. From germline, CDR1 is DFQATT and CDR2 SNEGSKA (reference sequence). DNA for the CDR3: TGCAGTGCCATCCGGGGCGTCGGAACCGGGGAGCTGTTTATT. Protein product: CSAIRGVGTGELFI.

The chain recombines TRBV29-1 with TRBJ1-2; maybe TRBD1 (5 bases). Trimming took off 1 base at V and 4 bases at J, with 16 bases between the two ends. This CDR3 region has 15 residues. Germline V gives CDR1 SQVTM, CDR2 ANQGSEA. CDR3 DNA: TGCAGCGTTGAAGGGAGGCAGGGACCATCCTATGGCTACACCTTC. Encoded protein: CSVEGRQGPSYGYTF.

The chain couples TRBV6-2 or TRBV6-3 to TRBJ2-1; D gene unclear. Trimming left V 7 bases short and J 4 bases short, with 17 bases between. Germline-derived CDR1 and CDR2 are MNHEY and SVGEGT. There are 15 residues in the CDR3. The DNA of the CDR3 is TGTGCCAGCAATCAAAAGTTAGTTAAGTACAATGAGCAGTTCTTC. Its protein product is CASNQKLVKYNEQFF.

This chain joins TRBV11-2 and TRBJ1-3, with D possibly matching TRBD1 (6 bases). Germline CDR1 reads SGHAT; CDR2 reads FQNNGV. V dropped 5 bases and J dropped 1 base, with 21 bases sitting between them. The CDR3 length is 18 residues. DNA for the CDR3: TGTGCCAGCAGCACAGGGCGGGGGATACAGTCTTCTGGAAACACCATATATTTT. Protein sequence: CASSTGRGIQSSGNTIYF.

The rearrangement uses TRBV13 and TRBJ2-7; TRBD2 matches 7 bases. CDR1 is PRHDT, CDR2 FYEKMQ, per germline (reference sequence). This CDR3 comprises 15 residues. J gave up 5 bases and V 4 bases, and 11 bases lay outside the gene matches. The CDR3 region has the DNA TGTGCCAGCAGCTCCCAACGCAGCGGGACCAACGAGCAGTACTTC. It translates to CASSSQRSGTNEQYF.

This clonotype has only a few counts. CDR3 coding DNA: TGTGCCAGCAGTTATCGCCAGGGGTACTCAGAAGCTTTCTTT. Protein: CASSYRQGYSEAFF. The chain joins TRBV6-5 to TRBJ1-1; D is perhaps TRBD1 (6 bases). Germline V CDR1 and CDR2: MNHEY, SVGAGI. Between the trimmed V and J ends, which lost 3 bases and 8 bases, there was a span of 16 bases. The CDR3 has 14 residues.

This clonotype was counted only a few times. The CDR3 reads CASSLRGYEQYF. Written as DNA, the CDR3 is TGTGCCAGCAGCTTAAGGGGGTACGAGCAGTACTTC. The V gene is TRBV7-9, the J gene TRBJ2-7; maybe TRBD1 (6 bases). Germline CDR1 reads SEHNR; CDR2 reads FQNEAQ (reference sequence). This CDR3 has 12 amino acids. Trimming pared 2 bases from V and 4 bases from J, leaving 6 bases between.

Comment on this clonotype: At one of its ends the junction is not consistent with the germline gene, which may arise from a read error. The chain recombines TRBV2 with TRBJ1-1; no definite D call. This CDR3 contains 17 residues. Germline CDR1 SNHLY, CDR2 FYNNEI. DNA for the CDR3: TGTGCCAGCAGTGAAGCGGGCATCACGGCACTGAACACTGAAGTTTTCTTT. Its protein is CASSEAGITALNTEVFF.

This clonotype was detected only once. V usage is TRBV19 and J usage is TRBJ1-1; D remains ambiguous. CDR3 length equals 11 residues. Germline CDR1 LNHDA, CDR2 SQIVND (reference sequence). V was shortened by 8 bases and J by 3 bases, with 7 bases between the two germline ends. The CDR3 bases are TGTGCCAGTTTGGGCGACACTGAAGCTTTCTTT. It specifies CASLGDTEAFF.

The CDR3 DNA is TGTGCCAGCAGCTCAACCATGGACACTGCAACTAATGAAAAACTGTTTTTT. Amino acids: CASSSTMDTATNEKLFF. The chain is built from TRBV11-2 and TRBJ1-4; tentative D call: TRBD1 (5 bases). The germline gives CDR1 SGHAT, CDR2 FQNNGV. Trimming removed 4 bases from V and 0 bases from J, with 15 bases in between. This CDR3 comprises 17 residues. The whole variable domain, filled in from reference TRBV11-2 and TRBJ1-4, reads EAGVAQSPRYKIIEKRQSVAFWCNPISGHATLYWYQQILGQGPKLLIQFQNNGVVDDSQLPKDRFSAERLKGVDSTLKIQPAKLEDSAVYLCASSSTMDTATNEKLFFGSGTQLSVL.

The rearrangement links TRBV10-3 to TRBJ2-1; D uncertain. Trimming took 3 bases from V and 3 from J, leaving 9 bases between them. The CDR3 has 14 amino acids. Germline CDR1 and CDR2: ENHRY and SYGVKD. CDR3 DNA sequence: TGTGCCATCAGTGAAAATTCGGTCTACAATGAGCAGTTCTTC. Translation: CAISENSVYNEQFF.

The J gene is TRBJ1-2, the V gene TRBV29-1; a weak D match, TRBD1 (5 bases). V lost 4 bases and J 4 bases, leaving 10 bases between the germline ends. The CDR3 totals 12 residues. Germline V gene lookup returns CDR1 SQVTM and CDR2 ANQGSEA. CDR3 residues: CSVADSLYGYTF. DNA of the CDR3: TGCAGCGTTGCTGACAGCCTCTATGGCTACACCTTC. Variable domain in full (rest from reference TRBV29-1 and TRBJ1-2): SAVISQKPSRDICQRGTSLTIQCQVDSQVTMMFWYRQQPGQSLTLIATANQGSEATYESGFVIDKFPISRPNLTFSTLTVSNMSPEDSSIYLCSVADSLYGYTFGSGTRLTVV.

V is TRBV30 and J is TRBJ2-1; 12 nucleotides agree with TRBD2. This CDR3 has 18 residues. CDR1 is GTSNPN, CDR2 SVGIG, per germline (reference sequence). J was trimmed by 0 bases and V by 1 base; bases with no gene match: 7. In nucleotides, the CDR3 is TGTGCCTGGAGTGGGCTAGCGGGAGGGAGGAGCTCCTACAATGAGCAGTTCTTC. Its translation is CAWSGLAGGRSSYNEQFF.

The V call is TRBV20-1, the J call TRBJ2-4, with a possible D match to TRBD1 (6 bases). V lost 4 bases to trimming and J lost 1 base, with 8 bases between them. The CDR3 loop spans 13 amino acids. CDR1 DFQATT and CDR2 SNEGSKA come from the germline V gene (reference sequence). CDR3 bases: TGCAGTGCTACTAGGGGGGCCAAAAACATTCAGTACTTC. Residues: CSATRGAKNIQYF.

This chain joins TRBV15 and TRBJ2-3, with 9 bases identical to TRBD2. V was pared by 0 bases and J by 2 bases, with 12 bases of the junction left unmatched. This CDR3 contains 19 residues. The germline CDR1 and CDR2 sequences are LNHNV and YYDKDF (reference sequence). The CDR3 protein is CATSRDEKREVRPTDTQYF. In DNA form, the CDR3 reads TGTGCCACCAGCAGAGATGAGAAGCGGGAGGTCCGTCCCACAGATACGCAGTATTTT.

CDR3 sequence: CASSLQGSDYGYTF. CDR3 nucleotides: TGTGCCAGCAGCTTACAGGGGTCCGACTATGGCTACACCTTC. This chain links TRBV5-6 with TRBJ1-2, with TRBD1 matching over 7 bases. There are 14 residues in the CDR3. The germline V gene has CDR1 SGHDT and CDR2 YYEEEE. The J segment lost 3 bases and the V segment lost 2 bases, leaving 4 bases of the junction unmatched. Supplemented by reference TRBV5-6 and TRBJ1-2, the full variable domain reads DAGVTQSPTHLIKTRGQQVTLRCSPKSGHDTVSWYQQALGQGPQFIFQYYEEEERQRGNFPDRFSGHQFPNYSSELNVNALLLGDSALYLCASSLQGSDYGYTFGSGTRLTVV.

The CDR3: CASSVGGLYEQYF. CDR3 coding DNA: TGTGCCAGCAGCGTAGGGGGGCTCTACGAGCAGTACTTC. The rearrangement joins TRBV9 to TRBJ2-7, with D possibly matching TRBD1 (6 bases). This CDR3 has 13 amino acids. CDR1 and CDR2 (germline): SGDLS, YYNGEE. The V gene lost 0 bases and the J gene lost 3 bases, with 7 bases spanning the gap.